A single T cell receptor (beta chain) is shown here with its context. This sample was taken from a study of control samples from healthy donors and cancer patients. The CDR3 is 13 residues long. The V and J ends lost 3 bases and 6 bases respectively, with 9 bases between them. Germline CDR1 is ENHRY and CDR2 is SYGVKD. Using immunoSEQ multiplex PCR, the repertoire was profiled, and TCRdb retains in-frame clones only, with some absent. The repertoire holds tens of thousands of clones, about 94% seen once, with around 25% in the top ten. The V and J genes are TRBV10-3 and TRBJ1-5; D is unclear. The receptor's source is a man in his sixties in good health. Material for sequencing was blood. DNA of the CDR3: TGTGCCATCAGTGATGGAGTAACTCAGCCCCAGCATTTT. Protein: CAISDGVTQPQHF.